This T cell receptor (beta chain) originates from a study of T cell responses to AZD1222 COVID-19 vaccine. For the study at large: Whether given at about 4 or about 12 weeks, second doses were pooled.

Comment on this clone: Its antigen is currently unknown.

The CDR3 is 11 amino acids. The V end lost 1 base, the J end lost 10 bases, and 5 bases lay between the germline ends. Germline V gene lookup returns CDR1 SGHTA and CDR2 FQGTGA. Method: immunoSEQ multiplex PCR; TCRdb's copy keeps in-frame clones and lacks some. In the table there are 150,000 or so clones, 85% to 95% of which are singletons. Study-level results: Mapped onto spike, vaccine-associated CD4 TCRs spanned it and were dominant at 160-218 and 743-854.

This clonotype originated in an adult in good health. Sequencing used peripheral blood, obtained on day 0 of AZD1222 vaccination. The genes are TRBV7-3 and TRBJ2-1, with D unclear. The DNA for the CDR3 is TGTGCCAGCAGCTTAAGCGGAGAGCAGTTCTTC. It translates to CASSLSGEQFF.